What follows describes a single T cell receptor (beta chain). This CDR3 region has 18 residues. Germline-derived CDR1 and CDR2 are SEHNR and FQNEAQ (reference sequence). Trimming took off 8 bases at V and 3 bases at J, with 28 bases between the two ends. This specimen belongs to a study of blood T cell repertoires in COVID-19. Study summary: The samples span acute and convalescent COVID-19 from the United States, Italy and Spain. Sources were T cells, B-cell-depleted T cells, or PBMCs; the material itself was cDNA or gDNA.

How the authors handled the data: Nucleated cell number was recorded as an estimate derived from reference gene primer amplification. Profiled with immunoSEQ multiplex PCR; TCRdb holds only in-frame clones, not every one. D and trimming come from the DNA, and the V and J calls and clone size come from that table. Here the sample spans 250,000 to 350,000 clones, 80% to 90% being singletons. This TCR was sampled from a woman aged 50 to 60 with acute or convalescent COVID-19. This chain links TRBV7-9 with TRBJ1-2, with TRBD1 as a possible D gene (5 bases). The sequenced sample was peripheral blood. The CDR3: CASLGLRRGGYPDYGYTF. CDR3 DNA: TGTGCCAGCTTGGGTTTGAGGCGGGGCGGATATCCGGACTATGGCTACACCTTC.